The 3 T cell receptor beta chains reported below all come from one sample, sequenced in a study of blood T cell repertoires in COVID-19. Some clones are missing from TCRdb's copy, which holds only in-frame ones; the method was immunoSEQ multiplex PCR. The profile shows about 440,000 clones, 87% of them singletons. Sequenced input: PBMCs or T cells enriched from blood (not recorded which). The receptor set was obtained from a woman between 18 and 29 years old with acute COVID-19.

The chain uses TRBV6-5 and TRBJ1-6; 7 bases agree with TRBD1. Germline V CDR1 and CDR2: MNHEY, SVGAGI. This CDR3 has 12 residues. V lost 8 bases to trimming and J lost 9 bases; unmatched junction nucleotides: 4. DNA of the CDR3: TGTGCCAGCGGCAGGGGGAGTTCACCCCTCCACTTT. The encoded protein is CASGRGSSPLHF.

This clone occurred once. This chain connects TRBV24-1 to TRBJ1-4; D uncertain. Germline V gene data show CDR1 as KGHDR and CDR2 as SFDVKD. V lost 3 bases to trimming and J lost 8 bases, with 15 bases between them. This CDR3 spans 15 amino acids. The DNA for the CDR3 is TGTGCCACCAGTGATCCTACAGAGATTGGGGAAAAACTGTTTTTT. Protein sequence: CATSDPTEIGEKLFF.

This clone was found a few times. This chain joins TRBV7-2 and TRBJ1-5, with TRBD1 identical over 7 bases. Germline CDR1 SGHTA, CDR2 FQGNSA. The CDR3 runs to 19 residues. V lost 0 bases and J lost 7; bases outside the gene matches: 18. CDR3 in amino acids: CASSLADRAGGGSGQPQHF. In DNA form, the CDR3 reads TGTGCCAGCAGCTTAGCTGACAGGGCAGGAGGAGGGTCTGGACAGCCCCAGCATTTT.